The next 8 T cell receptor beta chains were all read from a single sample in a study of T cells in Graves' hyperthyroidism and ophthalmopathy. RNA transcripts provided the source from which TCR beta CDR3 regions were amplified. Researchers ran a first-round RT-PCR on the TCR CDR3 using the HTBI primer set. TCRdb fed the multiplex PCR reads into MiXCR, producing one record per CDR3 protein. The data contain roughly 360,000 distinct CDR3 sequences, 13% of them singletons. The sample was blood. The receptors shown here come from a man under 40 with Graves' hyperthyroidism that later progressed to Graves' ophthalmopathy.

This clonotype was seen a few times. CDR3 in amino acids: CASSVDGFATNEKLFF. In nucleotides, the CDR3 is TGTGCCAGCAGCGTGGACGGGTTTGCAACTAATGAAAAACTGTTTTTT. The gene calls are TRBV14 and TRBJ1-4, with unresolved D. V lost 5 bases, J lost 0 bases, and 13 bases lay in between. The germline V gene has CDR1 SGHDN and CDR2 FVKESK. CDR3 size: 16 residues.

The J gene is TRBJ2-1, the V gene TRBV28, with TRBD2 identical over 10 bases. With V trimmed by 2 bases and J by 0 bases, 10 bases remained unmatched. The CDR3 is made up of 19 amino acids. Per the germline V gene, CDR1 is MDHEN and CDR2 is SYDVKM. The CDR3 DNA reads TGTGCCAGCAGTTTAGGGCTTCTGTCTAGCGGGAGCTCCTACAATGAGCAGTTCTTC. Protein: CASSLGLLSSGSSYNEQFF.

This clonotype has at least ten counts. The V and J genes are TRBV9 and TRBJ1-1; TRBD1 might be the D (6 bases). The CDR3 runs to 14 residues. The germline V and J ends were trimmed by 3 bases and 4 bases, with 13 bases remaining between them. Germline CDR1 and CDR2: SGDLS and YYNGEE. This CDR3 is CASSEQGWSTEAFF. For the CDR3, the DNA is TGTGCCAGCAGCGAGCAGGGGTGGAGCACTGAAGCTTTCTTT.

This clonotype occurred many times. The J gene is TRBJ1-1, the V gene TRBV5-1; D remains unclear. Trimming stripped 1 base from V and 0 bases from J, with 7 bases between. Germline V lookup: CDR1 SGHRS, CDR2 YFSETQ. This CDR3 is 14 amino acids long. The CDR3 loop reads CASSLTDMNTEAFF. The CDR3, as DNA: TGCGCCAGCAGCTTGACAGACATGAACACTGAAGCTTTCTTT.

This clonotype has a count of ten or more. The gene calls are TRBV2 and TRBJ2-5, with D unclear. Germline CDR1 reads SNHLY; CDR2 reads FYNNEI. V was pared by 4 bases and J by 5 bases, with 8 bases between. The length of the CDR3 is 12 residues. CDR3 amino acids: CASSGLGETQYF. CDR3 DNA sequence: TGTGCCAGCAGTGGCCTAGGGGAGACCCAGTACTTC.

This clonotype has more than one count but fewer than ten. This sequence joins TRBV7-2 and TRBJ2-3; the D gene is possibly TRBD2 (7 bases). V was cut by 6 bases and J by 3 bases, with 19 bases left in between. This CDR3 has 16 amino acids. Germline V gives CDR1 SGHTA, CDR2 FQGNSA. CDR3 in DNA: TGTGCCAGCAGATCCTCGGGGGGCCGTCGGACAGATACGCAGTATTTT. It is translated as CASRSSGGRRTDTQYF.

This clonotype has at least ten counts. The chain's CDR3 is CASSFEQSFTGELFF. CDR3 sequence (DNA): TGTGCCAGCAGCTTCGAACAGTCATTCACCGGGGAGCTGTTTTTT. V gene TRBV7-9 combines with J gene TRBJ2-2, with D unclear. Germline CDR1 reads SEHNR; CDR2 reads FQNEAQ (reference sequence). V dropped 3 bases and J dropped 4 bases, with 12 bases sitting between them. This CDR3 has 15 residues.

This clonotype was seen ten or more times. This chain links TRBV6-1 with TRBJ2-1; either TRBD1 or TRBD2 may supply D (5 bases each). The germline CDR1 and CDR2 sequences are MNHNS and SASEGT. The V and J ends lost 5 bases and 4 bases respectively, with 12 bases between them. The CDR3 extends over 14 amino acids. The CDR3 loop is CASSPGRPYNEQFF. CDR3 coding DNA: TGTGCCAGCAGTCCGGGACGCCCGTACAATGAGCAGTTCTTC.